A single sample gave rise to the 5 T cell receptor beta chains below, sequenced in a study of blood T cells in healthy people across ages. Alongside a J-beta primer mix, a sample-barcoded 5' primer served in a second PCR lasting 7 to 11 cycles. TCRdb re-analysed the 5' RACE reads in MiXCR, keeping a single row per CDR3 protein. The sample records roughly 900,000 distinct CDR3 sequences, under 35% being singletons. Sample: blood. The receptors shown here come from a woman older than 75 in good health.

The chain links TRBV30 to TRBJ2-5; 14 bases map to TRBD2. The CDR3 totals 16 residues. With 2 bases clipped from V and 11 bases from J, the junction kept 13 bases outside the gene matches. Germline lookup yields CDR1 GTSNPN and CDR2 SVGIG (reference sequence). The CDR3 loop is CAWSPRLAGGPGEQYF. The DNA for the CDR3 is TGTGCCTGGAGTCCCAGACTAGCGGGAGGGCCGGGTGAGCAGTACTTC.

The V call is TRBV19, the J call TRBJ1-5, with D perhaps TRBD1 (6 bases). Trimming left V 5 bases short and J 7 bases short, with 15 bases between. This CDR3 region has 14 residues. Germline V gene lookup returns CDR1 LNHDA and CDR2 SQIVND (reference sequence). Here the CDR3 DNA reads TGTGCCAGTAGTCTCTTCAGGGGCGAACAGCCCCAGCATTTT. This gives the protein CASSLFRGEQPQHF. Looking up the rest from reference TRBV19 and TRBJ1-5 gives the full variable domain: DGGITQSPKYLFRKEGQNVTLSCEQNLNHDAMYWYRQDPGQGLRLIYYSQIVNDFQKGDIAEGYSVSREKKESFPLTVTSAQKNPTAFYLCASSLFRGEQPQHFGDGTRLSIL.

About this clonotype itself: Being one base from a much bigger clone, this may be a read error. The rearrangement joins TRBV5-1 to TRBJ2-5; TRBD1 agrees at 7 bases. Germline V gene data show CDR1 as SGHRS and CDR2 as YFSETQ. The V and J ends lost 4 bases and 0 bases, in that order; junction bases with no gene match: 9. The CDR3 length is 16 residues. The CDR3 coding sequence is TGCGCCAGCAGCCTGACAGGGTTAGCGTACCAAGAGACCCAGTACTTC. It is translated as CASSLTGLAYQETQYF.

There are many counts of this clonotype. The chain recombines TRBV18 with TRBJ1-2; the D is unclear. The ends were cut back, 3 bases at V and 0 bases at J, with 8 bases in the middle. The CDR3 length is 14 residues. Germline CDR1 is KGHSH and CDR2 is LQKENI. Here the CDR3 DNA reads TGTGCCAGCTCACCTTCGTGGACTAACTATGGCTACACCTTC. Translation: CASSPSWTNYGYTF.

This clonotype occurred many times. The J gene is TRBJ2-5, the V gene TRBV18; 9 bases agree with TRBD1. Germline CDR1 reads KGHSH; CDR2 reads LQKENI. V shed 4 bases and J 5 bases; nucleotides not matched to a gene: 8. The CDR3 spans 15 residues. The CDR3 reads CASSRQGVEGETQYF. CDR3 DNA sequence: TGTGCCAGCTCACGACAGGGGGTTGAAGGCGAGACCCAGTACTTC.